One and the same sample provided the 3 T cell receptor beta chains below, sequenced in a study of T cell responses to AZD1222 COVID-19 vaccine. Generated by immunoSEQ multiplex PCR, the TCRdb table keeps only in-frame clones and is missing some. The repertoire holds 110,000 to 150,000 clones, with approximately 90% as singletons. This sample comprised peripheral blood, obtained on day 0 of AZD1222 vaccination. The receptor set was obtained from an adult in good health.

The chain is built from TRBV19 and TRBJ2-2; the D gene is possibly TRBD1 (5 bases). The CDR3 is made up of 16 amino acids. From germline, CDR1 is LNHDA and CDR2 SQIVND (reference sequence). V was cut by 6 bases and J by 1 base, with 15 bases left in between. The CDR3: CASRKGHGKNTGELFF. In nucleotides, the CDR3 is TGTGCCAGTAGGAAGGGGCACGGAAAGAACACCGGGGAGCTGTTTTTT.

The genes are TRBV18 and TRBJ1-6; perhaps TRBD1 as D (5 bases). The CDR3 has 14 amino acids. Per germline, CDR1 KGHSH and CDR2 LQKENI. The V end lost 6 bases, the J end lost 8 bases, and 14 bases lay between the germline ends. CDR3 protein: CASSPGDGDSPLHF. The CDR3 coding sequence is TGTGCCAGCTCGCCCGGGGACGGCGATTCACCCCTCCACTTT.

The rearrangement joins TRBV6-5 to TRBJ1-4; D not resolved. The V end was cut by 4 bases, the J end by 3 bases, with 6 bases between. Germline assignment: CDR1 MNHEY and CDR2 SVGAGI. The CDR3 covers 13 residues. The chain's CDR3 is CASSLTANEKLFF. CDR3 coding DNA: TGTGCCAGCAGTTTAACAGCTAATGAAAAACTGTTTTTT.